The rows below give T cell receptor beta chains drawn from one sample of a study of shared clonotypes between healthy human individuals. Generated by immunoSEQ multiplex PCR, the TCRdb table keeps only in-frame clones and is missing some. The data show 600,000 to 800,000 clones, with over 55% seen just once and approximately 1.8% held by the top ten. Sequenced input: memory CD4+ T cells sorted from blood. All receptors come from a woman aged 25 to 45 in good health. Each CDR3 is given with its conserved first and last residue. D genes are given only for firm matches. A clone size is listed for some rows: how often the clone was seen (once, few, many), or a class if it is expanded.

J gene: TRBJ2-3
V gene: TRBV30
D gene: .
clone size: .
CDR3 DNA: TGTGCCTGGCGGGACGGCAGCACAGATACGCAGTATTTT
CDR3 protein: CAWRDGSTDTQYF

J gene: TRBJ1-1
V gene: TRBV15
D gene: .
clone size: .
CDR3 DNA: TGTGCCACCAGCATCCCGACAGGAATGAACACTGAAGCTTTCTTT
CDR3 protein: CATSIPTGMNTEAFF

J gene: TRBJ2-5
V gene: TRBV29-1
D gene: .
clone size: .
CDR3 DNA: TGCAGCGTTGAAGGCGGGAATGAATTGGAGACCCAGTACTTC
CDR3 protein: CSVEGGNELETQYF

J gene: TRBJ2-7
V gene: TRBV7-2
D gene: .
clone size: few
CDR3 DNA: TGTGCCAGCAGCTCACTCTACGAGCAGTACTTC
CDR3 protein: CASSSLYEQYF

J gene: TRBJ1-2
V gene: TRBV5-1
D gene: TRBD1
clone size: .
CDR3 DNA: TGCGCCAGCAGCTTGGTCGTTGACAGGGGCCCGCCCGGCGGCTACACCTTC
CDR3 protein: CASSLVVDRGPPGGYTF

J gene: TRBJ1-5
V gene: TRBV19
D gene: TRBD1
clone size: .
CDR3 DNA: TGTGCCAGTAGTATTTTGGGGACAGGTATGAGCAATCAGCCCCAGCATTTT
CDR3 protein: CASSILGTGMSNQPQHF

J gene: TRBJ2-1
V gene: TRBV5-1
D gene: TRBD2
clone size: .
CDR3 DNA: TGCGCCAGCAGCCCGGGGACTAGGTCAAATGAGCAGTTCTTC
CDR3 protein: CASSPGTRSNEQFF

J gene: TRBJ1-3
V gene: TRBV18
D gene: .
clone size: few
CDR3 DNA: TGTGCCACCACAGGGATCGGAAACACCATATATTTT
CDR3 protein: CATTGIGNTIYF

J gene: TRBJ1-4
V gene: TRBV19
D gene: TRBD1
clone size: few
CDR3 DNA: TGTGCCAGTAGTGGGACAGACCTTCCAATGGAAAAACTGTTTTTT
CDR3 protein: CASSGTDLPMEKLFF

J gene: TRBJ2-1
V gene: TRBV5-4
D gene: TRBD2
clone size: .
CDR3 DNA: TGTGCCAGCAGCTTGGGGCTAGCGGCCGGGGGTGAGCAGTTCTTC
CDR3 protein: CASSLGLAAGGEQFF

J gene: TRBJ2-1
V gene: TRBV14
D gene: .
clone size: .
CDR3 DNA: TGTGCCAGCAGCACAAGCCGAAGGGGTGAGCAGTTCTTC
CDR3 protein: CASSTSRRGEQFF

J gene: TRBJ2-5
V gene: TRBV7-2
D gene: TRBD2
clone size: .
CDR3 DNA: TGTGCCAGCAGCCGAGGAGGGGGACTAGCGGCAGAGACCCAGTACTTC
CDR3 protein: CASSRGGGLAAETQYF

J gene: TRBJ2-1
V gene: TRBV6-4
D gene: TRBD1
clone size: .
CDR3 DNA: TGTGCCAGCAGTGTTGCAGGGGGTTTGTACAATGAGCAGTTCTTC
CDR3 protein: CASSVAGGLYNEQFF

J gene: TRBJ2-3
V gene: TRBV30
D gene: TRBD2
clone size: .
CDR3 DNA: TGTGCCTGGAGGGTAGTAGCGGGAGCAGATACGCAGTATTTT
CDR3 protein: CAWRVVAGADTQYF

J gene: TRBJ1-2
V gene: TRBV7-9
D gene: .
clone size: once
CDR3 DNA: TGTGCCAGCAGCTCGGCTCGGAAGGGCTACACCTTC
CDR3 protein: CASSSARKGYTF

J gene: TRBJ1-2
V gene: TRBV28
D gene: TRBD1
clone size: .
CDR3 DNA: TGTGCCAGCAGTTCGATTCAGGGGGCGGATGGCTACACCTTC
CDR3 protein: CASSSIQGADGYTF

J gene: TRBJ2-2
V gene: TRBV25-1
D gene: .
clone size: .
CDR3 DNA: TGTGCCAGCAGGGGGATGGGCACCGGGGAGCTGTTTTTT
CDR3 protein: CASRGMGTGELFF

J gene: TRBJ2-1
V gene: TRBV10-2
D gene: .
clone size: many
CDR3 DNA: TGCGCCAGCAGCCCAGTCAACGGCAATGAGCAGTTCTTC
CDR3 protein: CASSPVNGNEQFF

J gene: TRBJ1-1
V gene: TRBV7-3
D gene: .
clone size: .
CDR3 DNA: TGTGCCAGCAGCTTTGGCCCCGAACAAGGAGCTTTCTTT
CDR3 protein: CASSFGPEQGAFF

J gene: TRBJ2-1
V gene: TRBV12-2
D gene: .
clone size: .
CDR3 DNA: TGTGCAAGTCGCTCAAAAGGATGGCTAGGAGGGGCCTACAATGAGCAGTTCTTC
CDR3 protein: CASRSKGWLGGAYNEQFF

J gene: TRBJ1-6
V gene: TRBV14
D gene: .
clone size: .
CDR3 DNA: TGTGCCAGCAGCCAAGAAGGGGCCGGGTCACCCCTCCACTTT
CDR3 protein: CASSQEGAGSPLHF

J gene: TRBJ1-1
V gene: TRBV7-9
D gene: .
clone size: .
CDR3 DNA: TGTGCCAGCAGCTTAGGGCAGGGGCCCGAGGAAGCTTTCTTT
CDR3 protein: CASSLGQGPEEAFF

J gene: TRBJ1-3
V gene: TRBV10-3
D gene: .
clone size: .
CDR3 DNA: TGTGCCATCAGACCAGAGGGGGGAAACACCATATATTTT
CDR3 protein: CAIRPEGGNTIYF

J gene: TRBJ2-7
V gene: TRBV7-9
D gene: TRBD1
clone size: once
CDR3 DNA: TGTGCCAGCAGCCGTACAGGGGCCTACGAGCAGTACTTC
CDR3 protein: CASSRTGAYEQYF

J gene: TRBJ1-1
V gene: TRBV5-6
D gene: TRBD1
clone size: .
CDR3 DNA: TGTGCCAGCAGCTTGGGAAGGACAGGGAGGATGGGCATGAACACTGAAGCTTTCTTT
CDR3 protein: CASSLGRTGRMGMNTEAFF

J gene: TRBJ2-3
V gene: TRBV5-1
D gene: TRBD2
clone size: .
CDR3 DNA: TGCGCCAGCAGTCCTCTGACTAGCGGGAGCACAGATACGCAGTATTTT
CDR3 protein: CASSPLTSGSTDTQYF

J gene: TRBJ2-1
V gene: TRBV15
D gene: .
clone size: .
CDR3 DNA: TGTGCCACCAGCAGAGCCAGGTGGCCAACGGGTGAGCAGTTCTTC
CDR3 protein: CATSRARWPTGEQFF

J gene: TRBJ1-2
V gene: TRBV5-1
D gene: .
clone size: .
CDR3 DNA: TGCGCCAGCAATCCAGGGTCTGGTTACAACTATGGCTACACCTTC
CDR3 protein: CASNPGSGYNYGYTF

J gene: TRBJ2-7
V gene: TRBV7-8
D gene: .
clone size: .
CDR3 DNA: TGTGCCAGCAGCTTTTTGCTCGGGGACAAACCTTACGAGCAGTACTTC
CDR3 protein: CASSFLLGDKPYEQYF

J gene: TRBJ1-5
V gene: TRBV19
D gene: .
clone size: .
CDR3 DNA: TGTGCCAGTAGTGGGACGGGGGCTCAGCCCCAGCATTTT
CDR3 protein: CASSGTGAQPQHF

J gene: TRBJ1-1
V gene: TRBV5-1
D gene: .
clone size: .
CDR3 DNA: TGCGCCAGCAGCTTGGTGCCGGAATGGACCACTGAAGCTTTCTTT
CDR3 protein: CASSLVPEWTTEAFF

J gene: TRBJ1-4
V gene: TRBV9
D gene: .
clone size: once
CDR3 DNA: TGTGCCAGCAGCGTAGAGAGGGGGGAGAATGAAAAACTGTTTTTT
CDR3 protein: CASSVERGENEKLFF

J gene: TRBJ2-5
V gene: TRBV7-9
D gene: .
clone size: .
CDR3 DNA: TGTGCCAGCAGCTTAGGCATTCGGGGGATGAGGCGGTCCAAAGAGACCCAGTACTTC
CDR3 protein: CASSLGIRGMRRSKETQYF

J gene: TRBJ2-3
V gene: TRBV27
D gene: .
clone size: .
CDR3 DNA: TGTGCCAGCAGTTCAAAGGTCCCGGGGGCTTACGCCACAGATACGCAGTATTTT
CDR3 protein: CASSSKVPGAYATDTQYF

J gene: TRBJ1-5
V gene: TRBV23-1
D gene: TRBD1
clone size: .
CDR3 DNA: TGCGCCAGCGCCGTCGACAGGGCGTTTAGTCAGCCCCAGCATTTT
CDR3 protein: CASAVDRAFSQPQHF

J gene: TRBJ2-1
V gene: TRBV13
D gene: TRBD1
clone size: few
CDR3 DNA: TGTGCCAGCAGCCCCCGGACAGGCAATGAGCAGTTCTTC
CDR3 protein: CASSPRTGNEQFF

J gene: TRBJ2-2
V gene: TRBV27
D gene: .
clone size: .
CDR3 DNA: TGTGCCAGCACCACCGACAGGAACACCGGGGAGCTGTTTTTT
CDR3 protein: CASTTDRNTGELFF

J gene: TRBJ1-2
V gene: TRBV2
D gene: .
clone size: .
CDR3 DNA: TGTGCCAGCAGTGAAAGTTTGGGGTTTGGCTACACCTTC
CDR3 protein: CASSESLGFGYTF

J gene: TRBJ2-2
V gene: TRBV7-9
D gene: .
clone size: .
CDR3 DNA: TGTGCCAGCAGCTCACAGGGTGACGGCGGGGAGCTGTTTTTT
CDR3 protein: CASSSQGDGGELFF

J gene: TRBJ1-2
V gene: TRBV13
D gene: .
clone size: .
CDR3 DNA: TGTGCCAGCAGCTTCGGGGAGGGCTATGGCTACACCTTC
CDR3 protein: CASSFGEGYGYTF